The clone carrying this T cell receptor beta chain occurred many times. What it binds is unknown. This sample was included in a study of T-cell reconstitution after alpha-beta-depleted transplantation in children. As it was prepared, the TCRbeta library received unique molecular identifiers. TCRdb passed the PCR reads through MiXCR, listing each CDR3 protein once. Of roughly 300,000 distinct CDR3 sequences listed, 11% are singletons. Whole-study findings and limits: About two months after transplant, alpha-beta T cells reportedly came from several hundred expanded graft clones. A year post-transplant, T-cell counts and diversity derived mostly from newly produced T cells. In some patients, recipient T cells and intrathymic progenitors surviving conditioning explained high day-60 diversity.

The sample in question was peripheral blood, obtained 180 days after TCRalphabeta/CD19-depleted stem cell transplant. The TCR comes from a male patient aged 2-15 years who had a stem cell transplant for chronic granulomatous disease, so the T cells may come from the graft donor.

In DNA, the CDR3 is TGCGCCAGCAGCTTGAAAGCGGGAGGTTCTGGGGCCAACGTCCTGACTTTC. This codes for CASSLKAGGSGANVLTF. V gene TRBV5-1 combines with J gene TRBJ2-6; 9 nucleotides match TRBD2. Trimming cost V 1 base and J 1 base; bases outside gene matches: 3. Germline CDR1 and CDR2: SGHRS and YFSETQ. The CDR3 is 17 residues long.